These 11 T cell receptor beta chains originate from one sample sequenced in a study of cytomegalovirus exposure and HLA in healthy donors. Assay used: immunoSEQ multiplex PCR; TCRdb lists only in-frame clones, some missing. The sample lists under 75,000 clones; more than 85% were seen once. Sequenced material: PBMCs. The receptors were sampled from a woman younger than 30 in good health and CMV-seropositive.

The V call is TRBV6-5, the J call TRBJ2-5; D unclear. There are 14 residues in the CDR3. CDR1 and CDR2 from the germline V gene are MNHEY and SVGAGI. The germline V and J ends were trimmed by 6 bases and 2 bases, with 13 bases remaining between them. The CDR3 sequence: CASSRAPGQETQYF. CDR3 DNA sequence: TGTGCCAGCAGCCGTGCGCCTGGTCAAGAGACCCAGTACTTC.

This sequence joins TRBV21-1 and TRBJ1-2; the table gives TRBD1 as D, unverified against the DNA. TRBV21-1 is a listed pseudogene. This CDR3 is built from 15 residues. The DNA of the CDR3 is TGTGCCAGCAGCAAAACAGGGGGCGCTGGCTATGGCTACACCTTC. Its translation: CASSKTGGAGYGYTF.

The chain has TRBV9 and TRBJ2-1, with D maybe TRBD2 (6 bases). The CDR3 sequence is 12 residues long. V gave up 6 bases and J gave up 9 bases, with 13 bases separating them. Germline values: CDR1 SGDLS, CDR2 YYNGEE. CDR3 amino acids: CASNPIGGEQFF. The DNA for the CDR3 is TGTGCCAGCAACCCCATCGGGGGTGAGCAGTTCTTC.

This sequence joins TRBV9 and TRBJ2-1; 11 nucleotides agree with TRBD2. Germline V lookup: CDR1 SGDLS, CDR2 YYNGEE. The CDR3 has 15 amino acids. The trim removed 5 bases at V and 8 bases at J, leaving 9 bases unmatched. As DNA, the CDR3 is TGTGCCAGCAGTGATATAGCGGGAGGGCCGGATGAGCAGTTCTTC. This sequence encodes CASSDIAGGPDEQFF.

The V gene is TRBV15, the J gene TRBJ1-5; tentatively, D is TRBD1 (6 bases). The V gene lost 1 base and the J gene lost 1 base, with 8 bases spanning the gap. CDR1 LNHNV and CDR2 YYDKDF come from the germline V gene (reference sequence). The length of the CDR3 is 15 residues. CDR3 nucleotide sequence: TGTGCCACCAGCAGAGCCACAGGGAGCAATCAGCCCCAGCATTTT. Amino acid sequence: CATSRATGSNQPQHF.

As concerns this clone: The sample contains more than one DNA sequence encoding this CDR3. The chain has TRBV9 and TRBJ2-1; D uncertain. The CDR3 is 14 amino acids. Germline values: CDR1 SGDLS, CDR2 YYNGEE. Between the trimmed V and J ends, which lost 1 base and 0 bases, there was a span of 5 bases. CDR3 bases: TGTGCCAGCAGCGTATCCGGCTCCTACAATGAGCAGTTCTTC. It is translated as CASSVSGSYNEQFF.

This clone was seen more than once but under ten times. This rearrangement joins TRBV4-1 to TRBJ2-3, with TRBD2 identical over 11 bases. V lost 4 bases to trimming and J lost 2 bases; unmatched junction nucleotides: 5. This CDR3 is 16 amino acids long. Germline CDR1 is MGHRA and CDR2 is YSYEKL. The CDR3 DNA sequence: TGCGCCAGCAGCCTAGCGGGAGGGCGAGTCACAGATACGCAGTATTTT. Protein sequence: CASSLAGGRVTDTQYF.

The rearrangement joins TRBV11-2 to TRBJ2-5, with D perhaps TRBD2 (6 bases). V was trimmed by 1 base and J by 4 bases, leaving 10 bases between them. Germline V gene data show CDR1 as SGHAT and CDR2 as FQNNGV. The CDR3 is made up of 14 amino acids. The CDR3 region has the DNA TGTGCCAGCAGCTTAGCTGGCGGGGTAGAGACCCAGTACTTC. This sequence encodes CASSLAGGVETQYF.

This clone appeared a few times. V gene TRBV7-2 combines with J gene TRBJ1-1, with TRBD1 identical over 9 bases. V lost 5 bases and J lost 1; bases outside the gene matches: 11. Germline CDR1 SGHTA, CDR2 FQGNSA. CDR3 length equals 17 residues. CDR3 sequence reads: CASSLIGTGNRNTEAFF. The CDR3 DNA sequence: TGTGCCAGCAGCCTTATAGGGACAGGGAATCGGAACACTGAAGCTTTCTTT.

V and J are TRBV28 and TRBJ1-1; D call uncertain. CDR1 and CDR2 from the germline V gene are MDHEN and SYDVKM. The V and J ends lost 5 bases and 4 bases respectively, with 14 bases between them. The CDR3 consists of 14 residues. CDR3 sequence (DNA): TGTGCCAGCAGTCAAGATCGGGGATTCACTGAAGCTTTCTTT. Encoded protein: CASSQDRGFTEAFF.

This sequence joins TRBV30 and TRBJ2-7; D remains ambiguous. V was clipped by 1 base and J by 3 bases, with 7 bases between them. Germline lookup yields CDR1 GTSNPN and CDR2 SVGIG (reference sequence). This CDR3 is 12 amino acids long. CDR3 in DNA: TGTGCCTGGAGTGCCACAAGCTACGAGCAGTACTTC. Translated, it gives CAWSATSYEQYF. Combining the CDR3 with reference TRBV30 and TRBJ2-7 gives the whole variable domain SQTIHQWPATLVQPVGSPLSLECTVEGTSNPNLYWYRQAAGRGLQLLFYSVGIGQISSEVPQNLSASRPQDRQFILSSKKLLLSDSGFYLCAWSATSYEQYFGPGTRLTVT.